The 29 T cell receptor beta chains below all came from one sample that was sequenced in a study of blood T cell repertoires in COVID-19. The repertoire was sequenced with immunoSEQ multiplex PCR; TCRdb's copy has only in-frame clones and lacks some. The table includes 100,000 to 150,000 clones, 60% to 75% detected once. The sequencing input was peripheral blood. These receptors were taken from a woman aged 70 to 79 with acute or convalescent COVID-19.

This clone was recorded a few times. The CDR3 spells CASCQDREGSYEQYF. CDR3 bases: TGTGCCAGCTGTCAGGACAGGGAGGGTTCCTACGAGCAGTACTTC. This sequence joins TRBV28 and TRBJ2-7, with a weak D call TRBD1 (8 bases). The germline V gene encodes CDR1 MDHEN and CDR2 SYDVKM. This CDR3 comprises 15 residues. Deletions cut 8 bases from V and 1 base from J, with 18 bases between.

This rearrangement joins TRBV9 to TRBJ2-3, with 11 bases identical to TRBD2. Germline CDR1 and CDR2: SGDLS and YYNGEE. V shed 0 bases, J shed 5 bases, and the junction held 5 bases outside the gene matches. The length of the CDR3 is 16 residues. The CDR3 DNA follows: TGTGCCAGCAGCGTAGCTCTAGCGGGAGGCGGAGATACGCAGTATTTT. Translated, it gives CASSVALAGGGDTQYF.

The genes are TRBV3-1 (or the pseudogene TRBV3-2) and TRBJ2-3; D is ambiguous. This CDR3 comprises 11 residues. Trimming removed 5 bases from V and 6 bases from J, with 6 bases in between. Germline V gene sequence: CDR1 LGHDT, CDR2 YNNKEL (reference sequence). CDR3: CASSSQDTQYF. For the CDR3, the DNA is TGTGCCAGCAGCTCCCAGGATACGCAGTATTTT.

The V call is TRBV7-9, the J call TRBJ2-1, with TRBD2 matching 11 bases. The germline V gene has CDR1 SEHNR and CDR2 FQNEAQ (reference sequence). V lost 1 base and J lost 6; bases outside the gene matches: 11. This CDR3 comprises 18 residues. The CDR3 coding sequence is TGTGCCAGCAGCTTAGGTAGCGGGAGGGCCCTCGGTTTCAATGAGCAGTTCTTC. As protein: CASSLGSGRALGFNEQFF.

This clone was detected only a few times. J is TRBJ1-1 and V is TRBV24-1; D is uncertain. Trimming removed 9 bases at V and 4 bases at J, with 14 bases between. The CDR3 loop spans 13 amino acids. In germline, CDR1 is KGHDR, CDR2 SFDVKD. The DNA of the CDR3 is TGTGCCACCGCCTCCACCCGAGGCACTGAAGCTTTCTTT. The encoded protein is CATASTRGTEAFF.

This clone was picked up many times. This rearrangement joins TRBV28 to TRBJ1-2, with D possibly being TRBD1 (6 bases). This CDR3 has 13 residues. Germline assignment: CDR1 MDHEN and CDR2 SYDVKM. V lost 4 bases, J lost 3 bases, and 9 bases lay in between. DNA for the CDR3: TGTGCCAGCAGTTCAGGGGCCCACTATGGCTACACCTTC. Translated, it gives CASSSGAHYGYTF.

This clone has a handful of counts. The V and J genes are TRBV6-2 or TRBV6-3 and TRBJ1-1; D is undetermined. The CDR3 consists of 13 residues. The V end was cut by 4 bases, the J end by 11 bases, with 17 bases between. CDR1 is MNHEY and CDR2 is SVGEGT in the germline V gene. The CDR3 DNA is TGTGCCAGCAGTTTCGCAGGTCTAAGGGAGGCTTTCTTT. It yields the protein CASSFAGLREAFF.

The CDR3 loop reads CAIMKGAADTEAFF. Here the CDR3 DNA reads TGTGCCATCATGAAGGGGGCGGCGGATACTGAAGCTTTCTTT. The chain links TRBV10-3 to TRBJ1-1, with TRBD1 matching 7 bases. Germline V gene lookup returns CDR1 ENHRY and CDR2 SYGVKD. The CDR3 is made up of 14 amino acids. After removal of 7 bases from V and 5 bases from J, the junction contained 10 bases not matched to a gene.

This chain joins TRBV2 and TRBJ1-1; 8 bases map to TRBD1. V lost 9 bases to trimming and J lost 3 bases; unmatched junction nucleotides: 21. The CDR3 consists of 18 residues. The germline V gene encodes CDR1 SNHLY and CDR2 FYNNEI. The CDR3 nucleotides read TGTGCCAGTACCCTTCGAGGGACAGGATCCATTGGGGACACTGAAGCTTTCTTT. It yields the protein CASTLRGTGSIGDTEAFF.

This clone was counted only a few times. DNA of the CDR3: TGCGCCAGCAGCTTGGATGTTGTACAGGGGGAAGGCTACACCTTC. Its protein is CASSLDVVQGEGYTF. The chain links TRBV5-1 to TRBJ1-2; 8 bases agree with TRBD1. The CDR3 length is 15 residues. Germline CDR1 SGHRS, CDR2 YFSETQ. V shed 0 bases, J shed 8 bases, and the junction held 9 bases outside the gene matches.

A few counts support this clone. Germline is not matched at one junction end, which may reflect a read error. V usage is TRBV6-5 and J usage is TRBJ2-3, with a possible D match to TRBD2 (7 bases). Looked up from germline, CDR1 is MNHEY and CDR2 is SVGAGI. CDR3 size: 14 residues. This chain's CDR3 is CASKARGGTDTQYF. The CDR3 region has the DNA TGCGCCAGCAAAGCGAGGGGGGGTACAGATACGCAGTATTTT.

Notes on this clone: Other DNA sequences from this sample encode an identical CDR3 as well. The chain carries TRBV7-9 and TRBJ1-2; 8 bases align to TRBD1. Losses at the gene ends were 5 bases for V and 4 bases for J; bases not matched to a gene: 3. CDR1 is SEHNR, CDR2 FQNEAQ, per germline (reference sequence). CDR3 length: 13 amino acids. CDR3 sequence reads: CASSPGQAYGYTF. The CDR3 nucleotides are TGTGCCAGCAGCCCGGGACAGGCCTATGGCTACACCTTC.

V is TRBV5-1 and J is TRBJ2-2; D is unresolved. The germline V gene encodes CDR1 SGHRS and CDR2 YFSETQ. Trimming removed 7 bases at V and 8 bases at J, with 9 bases between. The CDR3 has 11 residues. The CDR3 protein is CASSGEGELFF. The CDR3 DNA is TGCGCCAGCTCAGGTGAAGGGGAGCTGTTTTTT.

The chain uses TRBV4-1 and TRBJ1-2; D is perhaps TRBD1 (6 bases). The V gene lost 0 bases and the J gene lost 4 bases, with 15 bases spanning the gap. The CDR3 consists of 16 residues. Per the germline V gene, CDR1 is MGHRA and CDR2 is YSYEKL. In DNA, the CDR3 is TGCGCCAGCAGCCAAGAAGTCTCAGGGGCGGGCTATGGCTACACCTTC. As protein: CASSQEVSGAGYGYTF.

The V call is TRBV28, the J call TRBJ1-1, with 7 bases identical to TRBD1. CDR1 and CDR2 (germline): MDHEN, SYDVKM. Germline trimming cut 4 bases from V and 0 bases from J; bases unmatched to any gene: 2. This CDR3 is built from 14 residues. CDR3 residues: CASSSTGMNTEAFF. The CDR3 coding sequence is TGTGCCAGCAGTTCGACAGGGATGAACACTGAAGCTTTCTTT.

This clone was seen only once. The chain combines TRBV7-2 with TRBJ1-1; 9 bases fit TRBD1. Germline V gene data show CDR1 as SGHTA and CDR2 as FQGNSA. V lost 6 bases, J lost 8 bases, and 10 bases stayed unmatched. The CDR3 consists of 14 residues. The CDR3: CASSSGNRGREAFF. The CDR3 DNA follows: TGTGCCAGCAGTTCGGGGAACAGGGGGCGGGAAGCTTTCTTT.

This rearrangement joins TRBV27 to TRBJ2-7, with TRBD1 identical over 7 bases. The CDR3 covers 14 residues. In germline, CDR1 is MNHEY, CDR2 SMNVEV (reference sequence). With V trimmed by 5 bases and J by 4 bases, 8 bases remained unmatched. The CDR3 DNA sequence: TGTGCCAGCAGTCCAGCCGGGACAGCTTACGAGCAGTACTTC. Protein product: CASSPAGTAYEQYF.

About this clone: This same CDR3 is encoded by further DNA sequences in the sample. The rearrangement uses TRBV30 and TRBJ1-2; tentatively, D is TRBD1 (6 bases). Germline loops: CDR1 GTSNPN, CDR2 SVGIG (reference sequence). Trimming took 5 bases from V and 7 from J, leaving 14 bases between them. The CDR3 runs 12 residues. Here the CDR3 DNA reads TGTGCCTGGTGGGTGGGGGCGGGTGGCTACACCTTC. Translated, it gives CAWWVGAGGYTF.

The rearrangement joins TRBV7-2 to TRBJ2-7, with 14 bases identical to TRBD2. Trimming at V came to 3 bases and at J to 3 bases, leaving 1 base not matched to a gene. CDR1 and CDR2 (germline): SGHTA, FQGNSA. CDR3 length: 15 amino acids. The CDR3 protein is CASSFGTSGSYEQYF. Written as DNA, the CDR3 is TGTGCCAGCAGCTTTGGGACTAGCGGGAGCTACGAGCAGTACTTC.

This rearrangement joins TRBV28 to TRBJ2-4; perhaps TRBD2 as D (6 bases). V was clipped by 5 bases and J by 5 bases, with 13 bases between them. The germline gives CDR1 MDHEN, CDR2 SYDVKM. The CDR3 is 14 residues long. This chain's CDR3 is CASSIPGGENIQYF. CDR3 coding DNA: TGTGCCAGCAGTATCCCTGGCGGGGAAAACATTCAGTACTTC.

This clone showed up just once. CDR3 protein: CASSPRQLGSYEQYF. Written as DNA, the CDR3 is TGTGCCAGCTCGCCCCGACAGTTGGGCTCCTACGAGCAGTACTTC. The rearrangement uses TRBV18 and TRBJ2-7; TRBD1 is a possible D gene (5 bases). With 6 bases removed from V and 0 bases from J, the gap between germline ends came to 15 bases. Germline V gives CDR1 KGHSH, CDR2 LQKENI. The CDR3 extends over 15 amino acids.

This rearrangement joins TRBV29-1 to TRBJ1-2; D is ambiguous. This CDR3 region has 14 residues. V was clipped by 5 bases and J by 0 bases, with 13 bases between them. The germline gives CDR1 SQVTM, CDR2 ANQGSEA. As DNA, the CDR3 is TGCAGCGTTAGGGAAGAGGGCACTAACTATGGCTACACCTTC. Protein sequence: CSVREEGTNYGYTF.

The rearrangement links TRBV27 to TRBJ2-7; 7 nucleotides match TRBD2. Germline V gives CDR1 MNHEY, CDR2 SMNVEV (reference sequence). After removal of 6 bases from V and 3 bases from J, the junction contained 8 bases not matched to a gene. CDR3 length: 14 amino acids. The CDR3, as DNA: TGTGCCAGCAGGAAGGGTCCGGGGGGCTACGAGCAGTACTTC. Its protein is CASRKGPGGYEQYF.

The chain recombines TRBV19 with TRBJ1-2; D is possibly TRBD1 (6 bases). The V gene lost 5 bases and the J gene lost 4 bases, with 14 bases spanning the gap. The CDR3 loop spans 14 amino acids. In germline, CDR1 is LNHDA, CDR2 SQIVND (reference sequence). The CDR3 sequence: CASSGDISFYGYTF. In DNA, the CDR3 is TGTGCCAGTAGTGGGGACATCTCCTTCTATGGCTACACCTTC.

This clone was detected once. The CDR3 DNA is TGTGCCAGCAGTTACGACAGAGAATCTGGAAACACCATATATTTT. It specifies CASSYDRESGNTIYF. The chain links TRBV6-5 to TRBJ1-3, with D possibly matching TRBD1 (5 bases). V lost 2 bases to trimming and J lost 1 base, with 9 bases between them. The CDR3 covers 15 residues. Germline lookup yields CDR1 MNHEY and CDR2 SVGAGI.

J is TRBJ2-7 and V is TRBV4-2; TRBD2 aligns across 12 bases. Germline CDR1 and CDR2: LGHNA and YNFKEQ. V trimming: 0 bases; J trimming: 7 bases; junction bases outside the gene matches: 7. CDR3 length equals 16 residues. The CDR3 is CASSQDPLAGGGEQYF. DNA of the CDR3: TGTGCCAGCAGCCAAGATCCTCTAGCGGGAGGGGGAGAGCAGTACTTC.

This chain uses TRBV9 with TRBJ2-1, with 9 bases fitting TRBD2. This CDR3 region has 12 residues. With V trimmed by 3 bases and J by 10 bases, 2 bases remained unmatched. Germline assignment: CDR1 SGDLS and CDR2 YYNGEE. This chain's CDR3 is CASSEGLAEQFF. The CDR3 DNA reads as TGTGCCAGCAGCGAAGGACTAGCGGAGCAGTTCTTC.

The chain combines TRBV30 with TRBJ2-1, with a possible D match to TRBD1 (5 bases). Germline lookup yields CDR1 GTSNPN and CDR2 SVGIG (reference sequence). This CDR3 has 14 residues. The V and J ends lost 0 bases and 0 bases respectively, with 6 bases between them. The CDR3 DNA sequence: TGTGCCTGGAGTGTCGACAGCTCCTACAATGAGCAGTTCTTC. Translation: CAWSVDSSYNEQFF.

This chain connects TRBV12-3 or TRBV12-4 to TRBJ1-3; D not resolved. The CDR3 length is 13 residues. Trimming shortened V by 6 bases and J by 0 bases, and 6 bases separated the two germline ends. The CDR3 spells CASSRDSGNTIYF. CDR3 DNA: TGTGCCAGCAGCCGGGACTCTGGAAACACCATATATTTT.